This TCR beta chain comes out of a study of cytomegalovirus exposure and HLA in healthy donors. Study conclusions and caveats: Donors belonging to an Asian-associated ancestry cluster reportedly showed fewer N-insertions in productive TCRs than the roughly 670-donor mean, according to what a later analysis found. Donor immune exposure was known only as CMV serostatus. Overall, approximately 150 TCR beta chains were annotated as cytomegalovirus-associated. Most CMV-associated TCR beta chains were later found to appear HLA-restricted.

Concerning this clone itself: Antigen unknown.

This CDR3 has 11 amino acids. Germline V gene lookup returns CDR1 SGHNT and CDR2 YYREEE (reference sequence). V was trimmed by 4 bases and J by 7 bases, leaving 6 bases between them. The PCR ran on 60 Vbeta and 13 Jbeta primers. Produced via immunoSEQ multiplex PCR; TCRdb's table is partial and in-frame only. The sample holds fewer than 250,000 clones, 85% to 90% seen once. This TCR was sampled from a human donor in good health. The sequencing input was PBMCs. The V gene is TRBV5-4, the J gene TRBJ2-1; no firm D call. CDR3 sequence: CASSPGNEQFF. CDR3 nucleotide sequence: TGTGCCAGCAGCCCAGGAAATGAGCAGTTCTTC.